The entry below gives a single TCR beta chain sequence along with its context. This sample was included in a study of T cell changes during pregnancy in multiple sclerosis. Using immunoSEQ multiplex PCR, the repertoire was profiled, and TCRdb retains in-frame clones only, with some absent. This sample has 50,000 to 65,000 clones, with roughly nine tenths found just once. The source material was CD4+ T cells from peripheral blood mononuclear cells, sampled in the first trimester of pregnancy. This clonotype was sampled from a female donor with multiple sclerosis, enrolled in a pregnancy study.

The DNA for the CDR3 is TGTGCCAGCAGCGCCGGGGATCTGCCCAATGAGCAGTTCTTC. It is translated as CASSAGDLPNEQFF. This sequence joins TRBV5-4 and TRBJ2-1, with a weak D call TRBD2 (5 bases). This CDR3 has 14 residues. CDR1 and CDR2 (germline): SGHNT, YYREEE (reference sequence). V was clipped by 4 bases and J by 6 bases, with 14 bases between them.